The sequence of this TCR beta chain was determined in a study of breast tumors, draining lymph nodes, adjacent tissues. Trimming cost V 6 bases and J 16 bases; bases outside gene matches: 6. Germline assignment: CDR1 DFQATT and CDR2 SNEGSKA (reference sequence). The CDR3 has 11 amino acids. In TCRdb, the multiplex PCR reads were re-called with MiXCR into one record per CDR3 protein. The sample has about 230,000 distinct CDR3 sequences, around 32% seen once. Samples came from axillary lymph nodes draining the breast cancer. General study points: Tumor TCR diversity was below lymph nodes but above nontumor tissue.

About this clonotype itself: Its antigen is not known.

This clonotype originated in a female donor with breast cancer. Some clones in this sample may be carry-over from other donors' samples. This chain joins TRBV20-1 and TRBJ2-1; the match to TRBD2 covers 13 bases. The sample consisted of axillary lymph node tissue. The CDR3 protein is CSADGTSGNFF. The CDR3 DNA sequence: TGCAGTGCGGACGGGACTAGCGGGAATTTCTTC.